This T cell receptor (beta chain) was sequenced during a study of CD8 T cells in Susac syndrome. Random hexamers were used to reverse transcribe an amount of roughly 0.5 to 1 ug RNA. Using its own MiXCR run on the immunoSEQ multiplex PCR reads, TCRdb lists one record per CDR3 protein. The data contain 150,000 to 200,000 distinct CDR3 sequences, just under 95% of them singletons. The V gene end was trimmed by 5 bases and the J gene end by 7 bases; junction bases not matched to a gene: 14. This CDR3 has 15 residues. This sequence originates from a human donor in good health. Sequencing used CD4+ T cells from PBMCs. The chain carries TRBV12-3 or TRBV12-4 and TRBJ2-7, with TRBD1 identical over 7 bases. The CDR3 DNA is TGTGCCAGCAGTCAAACAGGGGCTCCCTTCGGGGAGCAGTACTTC. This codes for CASSQTGAPFGEQYF.